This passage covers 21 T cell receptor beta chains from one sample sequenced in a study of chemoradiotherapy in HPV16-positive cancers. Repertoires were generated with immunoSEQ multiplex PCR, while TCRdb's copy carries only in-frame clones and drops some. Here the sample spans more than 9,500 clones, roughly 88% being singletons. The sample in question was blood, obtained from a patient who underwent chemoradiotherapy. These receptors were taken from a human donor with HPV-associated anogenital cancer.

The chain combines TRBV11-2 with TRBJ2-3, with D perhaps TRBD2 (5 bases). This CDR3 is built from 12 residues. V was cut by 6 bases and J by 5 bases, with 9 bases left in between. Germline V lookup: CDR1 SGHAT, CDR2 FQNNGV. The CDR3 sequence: CASRWAGDTQYF. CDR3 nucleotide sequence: TGTGCCAGCAGGTGGGCGGGAGATACGCAGTATTTT.

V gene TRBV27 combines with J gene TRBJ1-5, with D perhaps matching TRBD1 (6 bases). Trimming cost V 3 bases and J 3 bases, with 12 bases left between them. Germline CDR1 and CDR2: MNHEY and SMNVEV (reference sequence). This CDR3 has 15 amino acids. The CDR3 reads CASSFEGGTNQPQHF. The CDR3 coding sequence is TGTGCCAGCAGTTTCGAAGGGGGTACCAATCAGCCCCAGCATTTT.

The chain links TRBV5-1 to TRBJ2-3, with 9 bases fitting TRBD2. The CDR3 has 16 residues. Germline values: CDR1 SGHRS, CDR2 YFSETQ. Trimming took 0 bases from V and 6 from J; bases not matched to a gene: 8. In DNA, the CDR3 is TGCGCCAGCAGCTTGGGGGCTAGCGGGGTTCCGGATACGCAGTATTTT. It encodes CASSLGASGVPDTQYF. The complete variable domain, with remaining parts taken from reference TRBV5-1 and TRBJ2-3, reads KAGVTQTPRYLIKTRGQQVTLSCSPISGHRSVSWYQQTPGQGLQFLFEYFSETQRNKGNFPGRFSGRQFSNSRSEMNVSTLELGDSALYLCASSLGASGVPDTQYFGPGTRLTVL.

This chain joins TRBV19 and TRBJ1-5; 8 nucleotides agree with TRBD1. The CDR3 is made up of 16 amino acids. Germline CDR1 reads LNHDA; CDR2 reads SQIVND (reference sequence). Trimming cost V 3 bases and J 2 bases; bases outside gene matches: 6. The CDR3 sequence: CASSIWTGSGNQPQHF. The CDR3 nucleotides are TGTGCCAGTAGTATTTGGACAGGGTCTGGCAATCAGCCCCAGCATTTT.

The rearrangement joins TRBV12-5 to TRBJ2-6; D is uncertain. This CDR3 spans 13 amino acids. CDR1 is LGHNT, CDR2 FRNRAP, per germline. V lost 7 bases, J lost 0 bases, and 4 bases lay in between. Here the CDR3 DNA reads TGTGCTAGTGCTCTCTCTGGGGCCAACGTCCTGACTTTC. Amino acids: CASALSGANVLTF.

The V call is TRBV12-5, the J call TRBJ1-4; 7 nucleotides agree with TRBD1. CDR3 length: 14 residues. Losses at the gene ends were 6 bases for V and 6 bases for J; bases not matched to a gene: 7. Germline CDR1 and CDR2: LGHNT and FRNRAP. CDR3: CASGSGQGDEKLFF. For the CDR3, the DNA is TGTGCTAGTGGCTCGGGGCAGGGGGATGAAAAACTGTTTTTT.

This CDR3 reads CASSHGVNSQVGNQPQHF. In DNA, the CDR3 is TGCGCCAGCAGCCATGGGGTAAACAGCCAGGTAGGCAATCAGCCCCAGCATTTT. V is TRBV4-3 and J is TRBJ1-5, with D unresolved. The germline V gene encodes CDR1 LGHNA and CDR2 YSLEER. There are 18 residues in the CDR3. The V and J ends lost 3 bases and 2 bases respectively, with 20 bases between them.

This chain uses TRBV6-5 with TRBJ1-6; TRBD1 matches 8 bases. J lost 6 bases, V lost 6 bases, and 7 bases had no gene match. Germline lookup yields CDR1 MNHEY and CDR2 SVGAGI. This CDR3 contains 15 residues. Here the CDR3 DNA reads TGTGCCAGCAGCCGCGGGACAGGAATTAATTCACCCCTCCACTTT. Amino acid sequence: CASSRGTGINSPLHF.

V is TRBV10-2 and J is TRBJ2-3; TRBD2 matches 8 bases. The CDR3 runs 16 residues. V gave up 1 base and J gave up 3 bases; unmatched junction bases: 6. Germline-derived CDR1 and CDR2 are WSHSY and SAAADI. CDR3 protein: CASSELASGLTDTQYF. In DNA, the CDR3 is TGCGCCAGCAGTGAGTTGGCTAGCGGGCTTACAGATACGCAGTATTTT.

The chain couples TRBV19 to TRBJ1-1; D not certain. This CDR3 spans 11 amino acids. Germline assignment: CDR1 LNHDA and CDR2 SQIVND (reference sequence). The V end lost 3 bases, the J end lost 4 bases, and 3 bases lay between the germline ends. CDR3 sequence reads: CASSMGTEAFF. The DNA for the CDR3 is TGTGCCAGTAGTATGGGCACTGAAGCTTTCTTT.

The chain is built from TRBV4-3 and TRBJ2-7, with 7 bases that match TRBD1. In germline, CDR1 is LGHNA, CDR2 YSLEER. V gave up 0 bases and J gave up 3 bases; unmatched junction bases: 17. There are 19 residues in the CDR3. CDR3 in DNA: TGCGCCAGCAGCCAAGATCTCAGGGACAGCTTCTATCTTCGCTACGAGCAGTACTTC. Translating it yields CASSQDLRDSFYLRYEQYF.

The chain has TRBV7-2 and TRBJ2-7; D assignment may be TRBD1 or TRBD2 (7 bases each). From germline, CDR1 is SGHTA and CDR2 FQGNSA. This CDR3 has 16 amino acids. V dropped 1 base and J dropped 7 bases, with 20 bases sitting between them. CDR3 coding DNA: TGTGCCAGCAGCTTAGGCCGGGGAGGGGGCAGGTGGGAGCAGTACTTC. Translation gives CASSLGRGGGRWEQYF.

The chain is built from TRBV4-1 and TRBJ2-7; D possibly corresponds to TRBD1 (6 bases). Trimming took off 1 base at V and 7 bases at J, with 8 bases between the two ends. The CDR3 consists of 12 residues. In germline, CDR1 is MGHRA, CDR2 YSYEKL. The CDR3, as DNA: TGCGCCAGCAGCCAAGGTCAGGGGGAGCAGTACTTC. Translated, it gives CASSQGQGEQYF.

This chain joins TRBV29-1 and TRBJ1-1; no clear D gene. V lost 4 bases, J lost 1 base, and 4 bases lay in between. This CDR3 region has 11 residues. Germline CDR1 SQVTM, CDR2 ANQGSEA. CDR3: CSVAENTEAFF. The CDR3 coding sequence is TGCAGCGTTGCGGAGAACACTGAAGCTTTCTTT.

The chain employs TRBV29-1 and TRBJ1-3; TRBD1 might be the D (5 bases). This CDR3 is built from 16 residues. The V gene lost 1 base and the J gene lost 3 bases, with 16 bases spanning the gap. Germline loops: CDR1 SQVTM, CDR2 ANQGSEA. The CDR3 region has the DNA TGCAGCGTTGAAGGGGGACTCTTAGGTGGTGGAAACACCATATATTTT. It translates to CSVEGGLLGGGNTIYF.

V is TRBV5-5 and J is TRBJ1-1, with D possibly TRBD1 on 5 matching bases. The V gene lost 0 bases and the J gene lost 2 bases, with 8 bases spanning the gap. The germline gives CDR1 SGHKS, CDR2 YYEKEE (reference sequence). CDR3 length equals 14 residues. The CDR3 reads CASSLVTVNTEAFF. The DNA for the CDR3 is TGTGCCAGCAGCTTGGTGACAGTCAACACTGAAGCTTTCTTT.

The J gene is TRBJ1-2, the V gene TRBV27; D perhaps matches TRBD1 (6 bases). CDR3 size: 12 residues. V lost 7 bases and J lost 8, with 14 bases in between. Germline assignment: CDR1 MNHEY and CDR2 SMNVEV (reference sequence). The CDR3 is CASMGQGNGYTF. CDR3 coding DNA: TGTGCCAGCATGGGGCAGGGGAACGGCTACACCTTC.

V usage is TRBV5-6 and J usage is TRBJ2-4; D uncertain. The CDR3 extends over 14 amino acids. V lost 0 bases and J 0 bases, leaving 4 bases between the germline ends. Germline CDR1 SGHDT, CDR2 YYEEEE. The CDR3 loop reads CASSLALAKNIQYF. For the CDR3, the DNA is TGTGCCAGCAGCTTGGCACTAGCCAAAAACATTCAGTACTTC.

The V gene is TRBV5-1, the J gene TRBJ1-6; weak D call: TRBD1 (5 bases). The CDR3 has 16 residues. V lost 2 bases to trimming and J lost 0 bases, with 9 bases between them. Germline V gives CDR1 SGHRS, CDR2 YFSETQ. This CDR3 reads CASSLEGSSYNSPLHF. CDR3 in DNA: TGCGCCAGCAGCTTAGAGGGGAGCTCCTATAATTCACCCCTCCACTTT.

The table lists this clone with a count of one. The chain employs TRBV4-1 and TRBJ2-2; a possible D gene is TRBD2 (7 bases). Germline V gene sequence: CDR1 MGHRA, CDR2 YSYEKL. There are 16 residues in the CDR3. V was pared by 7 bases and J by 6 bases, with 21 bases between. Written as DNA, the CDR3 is TGCGCCAGCAAGTCTGGGAGGGGGGGCCTGGCCGGGGAGCTGTTTTTT. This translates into CASKSGRGGLAGELFF.

The CDR3 sequence is CASSSQSIGNQPQHF. The CDR3 nucleotides are TGTGCCAGCAGCTCACAGAGCATAGGCAATCAGCCCCAGCATTTT. V and J are TRBV7-2 and TRBJ1-5; D is undetermined. Trimming stripped 4 bases from V and 2 bases from J, with 12 bases between. This CDR3 has 15 residues. CDR1 is SGHTA and CDR2 is FQGNSA in the germline V gene.